The 17 T cell receptor beta chains below were found in one sample sequenced in a study of blood T cell repertoires in COVID-19. Produced via immunoSEQ multiplex PCR; TCRdb's table is partial and in-frame only. The sample lists more than 95,000 clones; 85% were seen once. Sequenced input: peripheral blood. The receptors here all came from an elderly man with active or convalescent COVID-19.

The rearrangement joins TRBV9 to TRBJ1-2; 11 positions match TRBD1. The CDR3 length is 15 residues. V lost 4 bases, J lost 6 bases, and 8 bases stayed unmatched. Germline V gene sequence: CDR1 SGDLS, CDR2 YYNGEE. CDR3 sequence reads: CASSPGTGGMNGYTF. The CDR3 DNA follows: TGTGCCAGCAGCCCTGGGACAGGGGGAATGAATGGCTACACCTTC.

V gene TRBV25-1 combines with J gene TRBJ1-3; a weak D match, TRBD1 (6 bases). This CDR3 region has 17 residues. V lost 2 bases and J 3 bases, leaving 17 bases between the germline ends. CDR1 is MGHDK, CDR2 SYGVNS, per germline. Here the CDR3 reads CASSEDPLQGHGNTIYF. The CDR3 DNA reads as TGTGCCAGCAGTGAAGATCCCTTACAGGGCCATGGAAACACCATATATTTT.

This clone was seen just once. The chain combines TRBV21-1 with TRBJ2-2; TRBD1, the table's D call, lacks a check against the DNA. TRBV21-1 constitutes a pseudogene. This CDR3 comprises 18 residues. In nucleotides, the CDR3 is TGTGCCAGCAGCCCCCCACCCTTGACAGGGGTCCAAACCGGGGAGCTGTTTTTT. This codes for CASSPPPLTGVQTGELFF.

The chain is built from TRBV7-6 and TRBJ2-2, with 8 bases fitting TRBD1. The V gene's germline CDR1 is SGHVS and CDR2 FNYEAQ. With V trimmed by 3 bases and J by 1 base, 4 bases remained unmatched. This CDR3 contains 16 residues. DNA of the CDR3: TGTGCCAGCAGCTTTAACAGGGGGGAGAACACCGGGGAGCTGTTTTTT. Translation: CASSFNRGENTGELFF.

This chain links TRBV5-1 with TRBJ1-2; 9 nucleotides align to TRBD1. Germline trimming cut 6 bases from V and 8 bases from J; bases unmatched to any gene: 14. Per germline, CDR1 SGHRS and CDR2 YFSETQ. There are 15 residues in the CDR3. Written as DNA, the CDR3 is TGCGCCAGCACCCTGAACCCGGGACAGGGTTCAGGCTACACCTTC. Its protein is CASTLNPGQGSGYTF.

This chain joins TRBV19 and TRBJ1-1; D is possibly TRBD1 (6 bases). V gave up 10 bases and J gave up 1 base, with 13 bases separating them. The CDR3 sequence is 13 residues long. Germline CDR1 and CDR2: LNHDA and SQIVND (reference sequence). CDR3 loop: CATKDSPNTEAFF. Written as DNA, the CDR3 is TGTGCCACTAAGGACAGCCCGAACACTGAAGCTTTCTTT.

Of note for this clone: The junction departs from the called germline gene at one end, perhaps through a read error. The chain carries TRBV5-1 and TRBJ1-1, with TRBD1 matching 9 bases. The CDR3 is 15 amino acids. Per the germline V gene, CDR1 is SGHRS and CDR2 is YFSETQ. The CDR3 region has the DNA TGCGCCAGCAGGTTGGGGACAGGGAATCTCGCTGAAGCTTTCTTT. Its protein is CASRLGTGNLAEAFF. The full variable domain, in which reference TRBV5-1 and TRBJ1-1 provide the parts outside the CDR3, is KAGVTQTPRYLIKTRGQQVTLSCSPISGHRSVSWYQQTPGQGLQFLFEYFSETQRNKGNFPGRFSGRQFSNSRSEMNVSTLELGDSALYLCASRLGTGNLAEAFFGQGTRLTVV.

The chain links TRBV12-2 to TRBJ1-2; no DNA check was done on the table's D call, TRBD1. TRBV12-2 is designated a pseudogene. The CDR3 sequence is 16 residues long. The CDR3 coding sequence is TGTGCAAGTCGCTTAGAATCGGCAGGGTCGGACTATGGCTACACCTTC. It translates to CASRLESAGSDYGYTF.

This clone appeared a few times. For the CDR3, the DNA is TGTGCCAGCAGTTACTCGAGCGGGAGGGTTCTGGAGACCCAGTACTTC. It yields the protein CASSYSSGRVLETQYF. The rearrangement uses TRBV6-2 or TRBV6-3 and TRBJ2-5; 10 nucleotides line up with TRBD2. After removal of 0 bases from V and 5 bases from J, the junction contained 6 bases not matched to a gene. CDR3 length: 16 residues. Germline V gene lookup returns CDR1 MNHEY and CDR2 SVGEGT.

The rearrangement joins TRBV7-9 to TRBJ1-2; TRBD1 matches 8 bases. CDR3 length: 16 amino acids. Unmatched junction bases numbered 11, after V lost 4 bases and J lost 4 bases. Germline V gene sequence: CDR1 SEHNR, CDR2 FQNEAQ (reference sequence). The CDR3 coding sequence is TGTGCCAGCAGCTCCAGGGGGCGAGAGTACGGCTATGGCTACACCTTC. As protein: CASSSRGREYGYGYTF.

J is TRBJ1-1 and V is TRBV6-6, with D possibly TRBD1 on 6 matching bases. Trimming left V 8 bases short and J 1 base short, with 8 bases between. This CDR3 is built from 12 residues. Germline CDR1 MNHNY, CDR2 SVGAGI (reference sequence). Written as DNA, the CDR3 is TGTGCCAGCTTGGACAGGAACACTGAAGCTTTCTTT. Translation: CASLDRNTEAFF.

This rearrangement joins TRBV5-1 to TRBJ1-1; D is unclear. The germline CDR1 and CDR2 sequences are SGHRS and YFSETQ. V was shortened by 0 bases and J by 3 bases, with 18 bases between the two germline ends. There are 17 residues in the CDR3. CDR3 sequence (DNA): TGCGCCAGCAGCTTGGGCGGCCGCCGTAAGATATACACTGAAGCTTTCTTT. Translated: CASSLGGRRKIYTEAFF.

This clone was detected once. This rearrangement joins TRBV7-9 to TRBJ1-2; weak D call: TRBD1 (5 bases). The germline gives CDR1 SEHNR, CDR2 FQNEAQ (reference sequence). There are 15 residues in the CDR3. Trimming took off 1 base at V and 4 bases at J, with 13 bases between the two ends. The CDR3 reads CASSLVLGARYGYTF. CDR3 nucleotide sequence: TGTGCCAGCAGCTTAGTTCTAGGGGCTCGCTATGGCTACACCTTC.

This chain links TRBV19 with TRBJ2-6; 9 positions agree with TRBD1. Trimming removed 6 bases from V and 0 bases from J; junction bases left unmatched: 9. The length of the CDR3 is 18 residues. Germline V gene data show CDR1 as LNHDA and CDR2 as SQIVND (reference sequence). The CDR3 DNA reads as TGTGCCAGTAGATCCCCGGGACAGGGACTCTCTGGGGCCAACGTCCTGACTTTC. It is translated as CASRSPGQGLSGANVLTF.

The chain combines TRBV7-9 with TRBJ2-1; D perhaps matches TRBD1 (5 bases). Between the trimmed V and J ends, which lost 2 bases and 9 bases, there was a span of 14 bases. The CDR3 has 14 amino acids. CDR1 is SEHNR and CDR2 is FQNEAQ in the germline V gene (reference sequence). The CDR3 sequence: CASSLRQGYGEQFF. Here the CDR3 DNA reads TGTGCCAGCAGCTTAAGGCAGGGTTATGGTGAGCAGTTCTTC. The full variable domain, completed using reference TRBV7-9 and TRBJ2-1, is DTGVSQNPRHKITKRGQNVTFRCDPISEHNRLYWYRQTLGQGPEFLTYFQNEAQLEKSRLLSDRFSAERPKGSFSTLEIQRTEQGDSAMYLCASSLRQGYGEQFFGPGTRLTVL.

This chain links TRBV14 with TRBJ1-5; D remains unclear. CDR1 and CDR2 from the germline V gene are SGHDN and FVKESK. The V end lost 2 bases, the J end lost 7 bases, and 9 bases lay between the germline ends. The CDR3 has 13 residues. For the CDR3, the DNA is TGTGCCAGCAGCCAACGACCGGGGCAGCCCCAGCATTTT. Protein: CASSQRPGQPQHF. The full variable domain, rest sourced from reference TRBV14 and TRBJ1-5, is EAGVTQFPSHSVIEKGQTVTLRCDPISGHDNLYWYRRVMGKEIKFLLHFVKESKQDESGMPNNRFLAERTGGTYSTLKVQPAELEDSGVYFCASSQRPGQPQHFGDGTRLSIL.

The V and J genes are TRBV4-2 and TRBJ2-4; maybe TRBD2 (5 bases). The CDR3 extends over 16 amino acids. Germline assignment: CDR1 LGHNA and CDR2 YNFKEQ. Trimming took 0 bases from V and 1 from J, leaving 10 bases between them. The chain's CDR3 is CASSQDHRGAKNIQYF. The CDR3 coding sequence is TGTGCCAGCAGCCAAGATCATCGCGGGGCCAAAAACATTCAGTACTTC.